Following are 14 T cell receptor beta chains from one sample sequenced in a study of glioma-infiltrating T cells after dendritic cell vaccination. Sequenced by immunoSEQ multiplex PCR; TCRdb stores in-frame clones only, minus some. Of some 110,000 clones in the sample, roughly 90% are singletons; the top ten hold more than 2.5%. Time point denoted: after dendritic cell vaccination, including at tumor progression/relapse. Source: blood, taken after dendritic cell vaccination. Receptor source: a human donor with glioblastoma.

This chain uses TRBV18 with TRBJ2-1; tentative D call: TRBD2 (6 bases). There are 15 residues in the CDR3. Germline values: CDR1 KGHSH, CDR2 LQKENI. Trimming removed 3 bases from V and 5 bases from J, with 14 bases in between. Here the CDR3 DNA reads TGTGCCAGCTCACCTATAGCGGAAACCGACAATGAGCAGTTCTTC. Encoded protein: CASSPIAETDNEQFF.

This chain connects TRBV2 to TRBJ1-4; D gene unclear. V lost 3 bases, J lost 7 bases, and 12 bases lay in between. This CDR3 comprises 14 residues. Germline CDR1 SNHLY, CDR2 FYNNEI. The CDR3 nucleotides read TGTGCCAGCAGTGAGTCTGGTCTAGTTGAAAAACTGTTTTTT. It is translated as CASSESGLVEKLFF.

The chain has TRBV27 and TRBJ2-7; TRBD1 aligns across 10 bases. Germline values: CDR1 MNHEY, CDR2 SMNVEV (reference sequence). This CDR3 is built from 14 residues. V was clipped by 6 bases and J by 4 bases; unmatched bases: 6. The chain's CDR3 is CASSPGQGGYEQYF. Written as DNA, the CDR3 is TGTGCCAGCAGCCCTGGACAGGGGGGATACGAGCAGTACTTC.

The CDR3 nucleotides read TGTGCCAGCAGCTTTTCCACAGGAACCTACGAGCAGTACTTC. Translation: CASSFSTGTYEQYF. V usage is TRBV11-2 and J usage is TRBJ2-7; TRBD1 might be the D (5 bases). This CDR3 has 14 amino acids. Trimming took 3 bases from V and 2 from J, leaving 11 bases between them. Germline lookup yields CDR1 SGHAT and CDR2 FQNNGV.

The genes are TRBV9 and TRBJ2-1, with 7 positions matching TRBD2. Per the germline V gene, CDR1 is SGDLS and CDR2 is YYNGEE. The CDR3 contains 16 residues. Trimming cost V 4 bases and J 0 bases; bases outside gene matches: 7. The CDR3 spells CASSLTSVRSYNEQFF. The CDR3 DNA reads TGTGCCAGCAGCCTCACTAGCGTACGCTCCTACAATGAGCAGTTCTTC.

The chain employs TRBV6-5 and TRBJ1-2, with 10 bases fitting TRBD1. The trim removed 0 bases at V and 9 bases at J, leaving 7 bases unmatched. The CDR3 totals 15 residues. Germline CDR1 MNHEY, CDR2 SVGAGI. The CDR3 here is CASSYSRTGGRRYTF. CDR3 nucleotides: TGTGCCAGCAGTTACTCGCGGACAGGGGGAAGGCGCTACACCTTC.

This clone was seen only once. The chain carries TRBV30 and TRBJ1-3; D not certain. The germline V gene encodes CDR1 GTSNPN and CDR2 SVGIG (reference sequence). Trimming removed 4 bases from V and 0 bases from J, with 10 bases in between. The CDR3 is 14 amino acids. Here the CDR3 DNA reads TGTGCCTGGATCCCTTTACTCTCTGGAAACACCATATATTTT. Its protein is CAWIPLLSGNTIYF.

The gene calls are TRBV5-1 and TRBJ1-2; TRBD1 might be the D (5 bases). Per the germline V gene, CDR1 is SGHRS and CDR2 is YFSETQ. This CDR3 spans 13 amino acids. V lost 4 bases and J lost 4, with 11 bases in between. CDR3 coding DNA: TGCGCCAGCAGCCAGGACAAGGGCTATGGCTACACCTTC. It is translated as CASSQDKGYGYTF.

This rearrangement joins TRBV11-2 to TRBJ2-1, with D unclear. The V gene lost 5 bases and the J gene lost 9 bases, with 11 bases spanning the gap. The germline V gene has CDR1 SGHAT and CDR2 FQNNGV. This CDR3 has 12 amino acids. This chain's CDR3 is CASSDDFTEQFF. CDR3 DNA sequence: TGTGCCAGCAGCGACGACTTTACTGAGCAGTTCTTC.

This clone was recorded only once. The gene calls are TRBV7-9 and TRBJ2-3; 7 nucleotides align to TRBD2. J gave up 3 bases and V 5 bases, and 8 bases lay outside the gene matches. The CDR3 sequence is 15 residues long. Germline V gene sequence: CDR1 SEHNR, CDR2 FQNEAQ (reference sequence). Here the CDR3 DNA reads TGTGCCAGCAGCATGACCGGGGAGGGGACAGATACGCAGTATTTT. Translated: CASSMTGEGTDTQYF.

This clone was detected only once. The chain uses TRBV5-8 and TRBJ2-7; 12 bases are a match to TRBD2. The V and J ends lost 0 bases and 3 bases, in that order; junction bases with no gene match: 7. The CDR3 covers 17 residues. The germline CDR1 and CDR2 sequences are SGHTS and YDEGEE. The chain's CDR3 is CASSLGLAGVAVYEQYF. The CDR3 DNA reads TGTGCCAGCAGCTTGGGACTAGCGGGAGTGGCTGTCTACGAGCAGTACTTC.

V gene TRBV2 combines with J gene TRBJ1-5, with D perhaps matching TRBD1 (5 bases). V was trimmed by 3 bases and J by 2 bases, leaving 8 bases between them. Germline CDR1 is SNHLY and CDR2 is FYNNEI. The CDR3 is 14 amino acids. CDR3: CASSDRAGNQPQHF. Written as DNA, the CDR3 is TGTGCCAGCAGTGACAGGGCGGGCAATCAGCCCCAGCATTTT.

This chain links TRBV6-1 with TRBJ1-3, with D tentatively TRBD1 (6 bases). V was clipped by 6 bases and J by 1 base, with 13 bases between them. This CDR3 comprises 15 residues. Germline values: CDR1 MNHNS, CDR2 SASEGT. CDR3 region: CASREKTGSGNTIYF. In nucleotides, the CDR3 is TGTGCCAGCAGGGAAAAGACAGGATCTGGAAACACCATATATTTT.

V and J are TRBV19 and TRBJ1-1, with TRBD1 identical over 7 bases. The CDR3 runs to 15 residues. The V gene's germline CDR1 is LNHDA and CDR2 SQIVND (reference sequence). V gave up 5 bases and J gave up 2 bases; unmatched junction bases: 8. The CDR3 protein is CASSGPGQRNTEAFF. CDR3 DNA sequence: TGTGCCAGTAGTGGACCGGGACAGAGAAACACTGAAGCTTTCTTT.